This T cell receptor (beta chain) was captured in a study of T cell responses to AZD1222 COVID-19 vaccine. About the research overall: Second-dose recipients at about 4 or about 12 weeks were treated as one pooled group.

Study-wide points: The peak T cell response came first, and repertoires were sampled only after it. The sample set comprised mostly white British donors with more females, and clonal diversity was possibly underestimated. Only 5 or 6 people who got AZD1222 tested seropositive at baseline.

Clones were read by immunoSEQ multiplex PCR, and TCRdb kept only the in-frame ones, dropping some. The data contain 110,000 or so clones, approximately 83% of them singletons. CDR1 MNHEY and CDR2 SVGAGI come from the germline V gene. The ends lost 5 bases at V and 3 bases at J; junction bases unmatched: 6. The CDR3 is 14 amino acids. Comment on this clone: As yet, its antigen is unknown.

This material consisted of peripheral blood, taken on day 0 of AZD1222 vaccination. The chain combines TRBV6-5 with TRBJ2-7, with 8 bases aligning to TRBD1. The TCR originated in an adult in good health. CDR3 nucleotides: TGTGCCAGCAGTCTCCGGACAGGGTTCTACGAGCAGTACTTC. This encodes CASSLRTGFYEQYF.